What follows are 24 T cell receptor beta chains derived from one specimen sequenced in a study of beta chain features in type 1 diabetes. Sequencing targeted expressed TCRB transcripts, as all isolated RNA had been reverse transcribed. Measured with immunoSEQ multiplex PCR; TCRdb has only the in-frame clones, and not every one. In the table there are hundreds of thousands of clones, over 12% of which are singletons. Broader study findings: There was a moderate but significant shortening of TCRB CDR3s in all four CD4+ subsets of Type 1 diabetes patients.

These receptors' antigens are unknown. Sequencing was done on a sample of naive CD4+ T cells from blood. The receptors here all came from a man between 18 and 29 years old with type 1 diabetes.

The chain carries TRBV7-3 and TRBJ2-2; D might be TRBD1 or TRBD2, each matching 5 bases. Germline CDR1 reads SGHTA; CDR2 reads FQGTGA. Deletions cut 0 bases from V and 3 bases from J, with 11 bases between. The CDR3 loop spans 16 amino acids. CDR3 in amino acids: CASSLTGVRDTGELFF. CDR3 sequence (DNA): TGTGCCAGCAGCTTAACAGGGGTGAGGGACACCGGGGAGCTGTTTTTT. Complete variable domain (other parts from reference TRBV7-3 and TRBJ2-2): GAGVSQTPSNKVTEKGKYVELRCDPISGHTALYWYRQSLGQGPEFLIYFQGTGAADDSGLPNDRFFAVRPEGSVSTLKIQRTERGDSAVYLCASSLTGVRDTGELFFGEGSRLTVL.

Only a few counts were recorded for this clone. The chain uses TRBV28 and TRBJ1-5, with 8 bases lining up with TRBD1. J lost 2 bases, V lost 5 bases, and 8 bases had no gene match. The CDR3 totals 16 residues. Germline CDR1 reads MDHEN; CDR2 reads SYDVKM. The CDR3 loop reads CASSPGQGGGNQPQHF. In nucleotides, the CDR3 is TGTGCCAGCAGTCCCGGACAGGGTGGAGGCAATCAGCCCCAGCATTTT.

The J gene is TRBJ1-1, the V gene TRBV7-2, with 7 bases aligning to TRBD1. The length of the CDR3 is 15 residues. Unmatched junction bases numbered 7, after V lost 5 bases and J lost 1 base. Germline loops: CDR1 SGHTA, CDR2 FQGNSA. CDR3 sequence: CASSPRTGQNTEAFF. The CDR3 nucleotides are TGTGCCAGCAGCCCCAGGACAGGCCAGAACACTGAAGCTTTCTTT.

V usage is TRBV7-8 and J usage is TRBJ1-5; D gene uncertain. The CDR3 is 14 amino acids. V was pared by 8 bases and J by 0 bases, with 11 bases between. Germline loops: CDR1 SGHVS, CDR2 FQNEAQ. In nucleotides, the CDR3 is TGTGCCAGCGCAGGTGGCACTAGCAATCAGCCCCAGCATTTT. The encoded protein is CASAGGTSNQPQHF.

In this sample, this clone turned up once. The rearrangement links TRBV2 to TRBJ1-2; the D gene is possibly TRBD1 (5 bases). This CDR3 region has 12 residues. V dropped 6 bases and J dropped 7 bases, with 12 bases sitting between them. CDR1 is SNHLY and CDR2 is FYNNEI in the germline V gene. CDR3 loop: CASSLRGRGYTF. In DNA, the CDR3 is TGTGCCAGCAGCCTGAGGGGACGTGGCTACACCTTC.

This clone has more than one count but fewer than ten. V usage is TRBV28 and J usage is TRBJ2-1; TRBD2 might be the D (6 bases). Trimming took off 7 bases at V and 4 bases at J, with 8 bases between the two ends. This CDR3 region has 12 residues. Germline V gene lookup returns CDR1 MDHEN and CDR2 SYDVKM. DNA of the CDR3: TGTGCCAGCACGAGCGGGTACAATGAGCAGTTCTTC. Its translation is CASTSGYNEQFF.

The chain links TRBV5-1 to TRBJ2-6, with no clear D. CDR1 SGHRS and CDR2 YFSETQ come from the germline V gene. V shed 1 base and J shed 0 bases, with 11 bases lying between them. The CDR3 is 17 amino acids. CDR3 sequence: CASSLRAEASGANVLTF. CDR3 nucleotides: TGCGCCAGCAGCTTGCGGGCCGAGGCCTCTGGGGCCAACGTCCTGACTTTC.

The CDR3 DNA reads TGCAGCGTTGAATTTTGGGGCACTGAAGCTTTCTTT. Translated, it gives CSVEFWGTEAFF. The chain joins TRBV29-1 to TRBJ1-1; D is unclear. With 2 bases removed from V and 4 bases from J, the gap between germline ends came to 8 bases. CDR3 length: 12 residues. Germline V gives CDR1 SQVTM, CDR2 ANQGSEA.

The V gene is TRBV7-2, the J gene TRBJ2-6; perhaps TRBD1 as D (6 bases). Trimming took off 2 bases at V and 0 bases at J, with 11 bases between the two ends. The germline V gene has CDR1 SGHTA and CDR2 FQGNSA. There are 17 residues in the CDR3. DNA of the CDR3: TGTGCCAGCAGCTTAATCGGGACAAACTCTGGGGCCAACGTCCTGACTTTC. Protein product: CASSLIGTNSGANVLTF. The full variable domain, its missing parts supplied by reference TRBV7-2 and TRBJ2-6, is GAGVSQSPSNKVTEKGKDVELRCDPISGHTALYWYRQSLGQGLEFLIYFQGNSAPDKSGLPSDRFSAERTGGSVSTLTIQRTQQEDSAVYLCASSLIGTNSGANVLTFGAGSRLTVL.

This clone appeared a few times. This rearrangement joins TRBV29-1 to TRBJ2-5, with unresolved D. CDR3 size: 12 residues. CDR1 is SQVTM, CDR2 ANQGSEA, per germline. V lost 5 bases to trimming and J lost 7 bases, with 14 bases between them. The DNA for the CDR3 is TGCAGCGTTTCCCGGCCCGATGGGACCCAGTACTTC. Amino acids: CSVSRPDGTQYF. Full variable domain (rest looked up from reference TRBV29-1 and TRBJ2-5): SAVISQKPSRDICQRGTSLTIQCQVDSQVTMMFWYRQQPGQSLTLIATANQGSEATYESGFVIDKFPISRPNLTFSTLTVSNMSPEDSSIYLCSVSRPDGTQYFGPGTRLLVL.

The rearrangement links TRBV6-5 to TRBJ2-1; unclear D gene. This CDR3 is built from 13 residues. Germline V CDR1 and CDR2: MNHEY, SVGAGI. Trimming pared 5 bases from V and 7 bases from J, leaving 12 bases between. CDR3 nucleotides: TGTGCCAGCAGTGAACCAGCTACAAATGAGCAGTTCTTC. This translates into CASSEPATNEQFF.

For the CDR3, the DNA is TGCGCCAGCAGCCAAGTCACGCGACAGGGGGCCTACGAGCAGTACTTC. It encodes CASSQVTRQGAYEQYF. This chain links TRBV4-1 with TRBJ2-7, with 9 bases matching TRBD1. Germline CDR1 MGHRA, CDR2 YSYEKL. The CDR3 runs 16 residues. V was clipped by 1 base and J by 2 bases; unmatched bases: 6.

V usage is TRBV5-1 and J usage is TRBJ2-2; D is uncertain. The CDR3 covers 14 residues. Germline assignment: CDR1 SGHRS and CDR2 YFSETQ. V was trimmed by 5 bases and J by 6 bases, leaving 14 bases between them. CDR3 sequence (DNA): TGCGCCAGCAGATCGGGTAGCTTGGCCGGGGAGCTGTTTTTT. Protein sequence: CASRSGSLAGELFF.

This clone was seen a few times. CDR3 residues: CANNPAGGPDTQYF. In DNA form, the CDR3 reads TGCGCCAACAATCCGGCGGGGGGGCCAGATACGCAGTATTTT. V is TRBV4-3 and J is TRBJ2-3; 9 nucleotides match TRBD2. There are 14 residues in the CDR3. Germline CDR1 LGHNA, CDR2 YSLEER. The J segment lost 4 bases and the V segment lost 10 bases, leaving 9 bases of the junction unmatched.

This clone has only a few counts. The chain is built from TRBV7-2 and TRBJ1-1, with TRBD1 matching 7 bases. Germline V gene lookup returns CDR1 SGHTA and CDR2 FQGNSA. The CDR3 spans 13 residues. V gave up 3 bases and J gave up 6 bases; unmatched junction bases: 4. CDR3 nucleotides: TGTGCCAGCAGCTTTGGACAGGCGGCTGAAGCTTTCTTT. This codes for CASSFGQAAEAFF.

The chain couples TRBV20-1 to TRBJ1-2; D is undetermined. Germline lookup yields CDR1 DFQATT and CDR2 SNEGSKA (reference sequence). CDR3 length: 11 amino acids. V lost 7 bases to trimming and J lost 5 bases, with 11 bases between them. DNA for the CDR3: TGCAGTGTTCCGGGGAAGTATGGCTACACCTTC. As protein: CSVPGKYGYTF.

This clone was seen only a few times. The chain is built from TRBV7-2 and TRBJ2-1; 7 nucleotides align to TRBD2. J was trimmed by 4 bases and V by 3 bases; bases with no gene match: 6. Germline CDR1 is SGHTA and CDR2 is FQGNSA. CDR3 length: 15 amino acids. The CDR3 spells CASSFSGFEYNEQFF. CDR3 bases: TGTGCCAGCAGCTTTAGCGGGTTCGAGTACAATGAGCAGTTCTTC.

This clone was seen more than once but under ten times. The V call is TRBV18, the J call TRBJ1-6, with TRBD1 identical over 7 bases. J gave up 7 bases and V 8 bases, and 8 bases lay outside the gene matches. The CDR3 runs 14 residues. The germline V gene encodes CDR1 KGHSH and CDR2 LQKENI. CDR3 nucleotide sequence: TGTGCCAGCCGCCAGGGACAGCCAAATTCACCCCTCCACTTT. This sequence encodes CASRQGQPNSPLHF.

The rearrangement links TRBV5-1 to TRBJ2-5; D perhaps matches TRBD1 (6 bases). The CDR3 contains 14 residues. Trimming took 4 bases from V and 4 from J, leaving 14 bases between them. Germline CDR1 is SGHRS and CDR2 is YFSETQ. In nucleotides, the CDR3 is TGCGCCAGCAGCCAAGGGGGTCAGGCAGAGACCCAGTACTTC. This codes for CASSQGGQAETQYF.

This rearrangement joins TRBV30 to TRBJ1-1; D possibly corresponds to TRBD1 (6 bases). V lost 4 bases and J 8 bases, leaving 14 bases between the germline ends. From germline, CDR1 is GTSNPN and CDR2 SVGIG (reference sequence). The CDR3 runs to 12 residues. CDR3 protein: CAWMLGTTEAFF. DNA of the CDR3: TGTGCCTGGATGCTCGGGACAACGGAAGCTTTCTTT.

This clone has a handful of counts. The rearrangement joins TRBV14 to TRBJ2-2, with 9 bases fitting TRBD1. After removal of 0 bases from V and 6 bases from J, the junction contained 14 bases not matched to a gene. The germline V gene has CDR1 SGHDN and CDR2 FVKESK. CDR3 length: 19 residues. CDR3 amino acids: CASSQDGPQRTGVSGELFF. Written as DNA, the CDR3 is TGTGCCAGCAGCCAAGATGGCCCGCAAAGGACAGGGGTTTCCGGGGAGCTGTTTTTT.

The sample holds a few counts of this clone. This chain uses TRBV6-5 with TRBJ2-1; TRBD2 agrees at 12 bases. Germline lookup yields CDR1 MNHEY and CDR2 SVGAGI. This CDR3 has 16 amino acids. V trimming: 3 bases; J trimming: 9 bases; junction bases outside the gene matches: 9. The DNA of the CDR3 is TGTGCCAGCAGTTATCTCGCGACTAGCGGGAGAGGTGAGCAGTTCTTC. Its translation is CASSYLATSGRGEQFF.

The rearrangement joins TRBV9 to TRBJ2-4; maybe TRBD2 (5 bases). The CDR3 runs 13 residues. Trimming took 0 bases from V and 7 from J, leaving 8 bases between them. Per the germline V gene, CDR1 is SGDLS and CDR2 is YYNGEE. The DNA of the CDR3 is TGTGCCAGCAGCGTAGACGGGGAGAACATTCAGTACTTC. The encoded protein is CASSVDGENIQYF.

There are a few counts of this clone. The chain couples TRBV7-9 to TRBJ2-7; D is perhaps TRBD2 (6 bases). The V end was cut by 1 base, the J end by 2 bases, with 15 bases between. The germline V gene encodes CDR1 SEHNR and CDR2 FQNEAQ (reference sequence). The CDR3 is made up of 16 amino acids. CDR3 coding DNA: TGTGCCAGCAGCTTAGGGGGGACTTCTGCTACCTACGAGCAGTACTTC. This encodes CASSLGGTSATYEQYF.